This TCR beta chain is drawn from a study of blood T cell repertoires in COVID-19. The CDR3 has 13 residues. The germline gives CDR1 SNHLY, CDR2 FYNNEI. V was shortened by 11 bases and J by 0 bases, with 14 bases between the two germline ends. In the original processing: From reference gene primer amplification, estimates of nucleated cell counts were derived. Profiling relied on immunoSEQ multiplex PCR, and the TCRdb table lists in-frame clones only, not all of them. V, J and clone size were drawn from that table, and D and trimming were deduced from the DNA. Here the sample spans under 550,000 clones, around 90% being singletons. Seattle patient enrollment occurred during active infection, with longitudinal follow-up thereafter.

The sequencing sample was made of peripheral blood. This TCR came from a man between 18 and 29 years old with COVID-19, enrolled during active disease. The chain recombines TRBV2 with TRBJ2-7; no firm D call. CDR3 amino acids: CASARTGSYEQYF. The CDR3 DNA reads TGTGCCTCCGCGAGAACTGGCTCCTACGAGCAGTACTTC. The full variable domain, completed using reference TRBV2 and TRBJ2-7, is EPEVTQTPSHQVTQMGQEVILRCVPISNHLYFYWYRQILGQKVEFLVSFYNNEISEKSEIFDDQFSVERPDGSNFTLKIRSTKLEDSAMYFCASARTGSYEQYFGPGTRLTVT.